The rows below give T cell receptor beta chains drawn from one sample of a study of CD8 T cells in ankylosing spondylitis. TCRdb recomputed calls from the 5' RACE reads with MiXCR, one row per CDR3 protein. The data hold some 140,000 distinct CDR3 sequences, with roughly 15% observed a single time. Sequenced material: blood, either unsorted or a sorted T cell fraction (not recorded which). The origin of the receptors is a male donor with ankylosing spondylitis. Both conserved end residues are part of each CDR3. D genes are given only for firm matches. Size is stated for part of the rows, as once, few or many counts, or as a class when the clone is expanded.

>TRBV20-1|TRBD1|TRBJ1-2|-
TGCAGTGCTAGAGATCCCCGACAGGGGGATGGCTACACCTTC
CSARDPRQGDGYTF
>TRBV29-1|TRBD1|TRBJ1-2|few
TGCAGCGTTGAACCCTCGGGACAGGGCTATGGCTACACCTTC
CSVEPSGQGYGYTF
>TRBV4-2|TRBD2|TRBJ2-1|-
TGTGCCAGCAGCCAACCTCGGGCTAGCGGGAGTACTGAGCAGTTCTTC
CASSQPRASGSTEQFF
>TRBV5-1|-|TRBJ2-7|-
TGCGCCAGGCCCGCCACTCAGGGAGCCTACGAGCAGTACTTC
CARPATQGAYEQYF
>TRBV28|TRBD1|TRBJ1-1|few
TGTGCCAGCAGTTCCCTGCAGGGGGCGGACACTGAAGCTTTCTTT
CASSSLQGADTEAFF
>TRBV4-2|-|TRBJ2-7|few
TGTGCCAGCAGCCTTATTGGACTAGGGGACAACTACGAGCAGTACTTC
CASSLIGLGDNYEQYF
>TRBV19|TRBD1|TRBJ1-2|-
TGTGCCAGTAGTGCGCCCCGGACAGGGGCTTATGGCTACACCTTC
CASSAPRTGAYGYTF
>TRBV24-1|-|TRBJ2-3|many
TGTGCCACCAGTGATTTTGACCGAGCGGTCACTAGCACAGATACGCAGTATTTT
CATSDFDRAVTSTDTQYF
>TRBV4-1|-|TRBJ2-3|few
TGCGCCAGCAGCCAATATCCACCGGGAGATTCGACAGATACGCAGTATTTT
CASSQYPPGDSTDTQYF
>TRBV14|-|TRBJ1-1|-
TGTGCCAGCAGCCAACCCGCCGTTTACACTGAAGCTTTCTTT
CASSQPAVYTEAFF
>TRBV4-1|-|TRBJ1-3|-
TGCGCCAGCAGCCAACGAAACACCATATATTTT
CASSQRNTIYF
>TRBV5-1|-|TRBJ2-2|-
TGCGCCACAGCCCAATCGCCCCTTACTCACAGGGACACCGGGGAGCTGTTTTTT
CATAQSPLTHRDTGELFF
>TRBV20-1|-|TRBJ2-7|few
TGCAGTGCTAGACAGAGAAGAGAGGACACAAACTACGAGCAGTACTTC
CSARQRREDTNYEQYF
>TRBV3-1|TRBD1|TRBJ2-3|-
TGTGCCAGCAGCCAAGATAGGGGGCCAGGTACGCAGTATTTT
CASSQDRGPGTQYF
>TRBV6-1|-|TRBJ1-5|-
TGTGCCAGCAGTGCCCGGGACGCGGGCAATCAGCCCCAGCATTTT
CASSARDAGNQPQHF
>TRBV3-1|TRBD2|TRBJ2-7|-
TGTGCCAGCAGCCAAGGGTCGGGAGGGCCCCAAATCTACGAGCAGTACTTC
CASSQGSGGPQIYEQYF
>TRBV4-1|TRBD2|TRBJ2-7|-
TGCGCCAGCAGCCAAGGTCAGCTAGCGGGGGGCTACGAGCAGTACTTC
CASSQGQLAGGYEQYF
>TRBV2|TRBD2|TRBJ2-2|-
TGTGCCAGCAGTGACCTAGCGGGAGAGGCCGGGGAGCTGTTTTTT
CASSDLAGEAGELFF
>TRBV11-3|TRBD2|TRBJ2-7|-
TGTGCCAGCAACCCGGGAGGAGCCTACGAGCAGTACTTC
CASNPGGAYEQYF